This TCR beta chain was sequenced in a study of tumor-infiltrating lymphocytes in primary liver carcinoma (dated by TCRdb to the late 2010s). As for the study more broadly: Of the five patients (three men and two women, aged 30 to 69 years), four had hepatocellular carcinoma and one had combined HCC and intrahepatic cholangiocarcinoma. The tumors of the five patients were staged as T1-T3 N0M0, with maximum diameters ranging from roughly 4 to 10 cm. A total of 35 or so specimens from 5 patients went through TCRbeta repertoire sequencing, namely 25 tumor regions, 5 adjacent noncancerous liver tissues and 5 peripheral blood samples. Technical replicate repertoires showed high reproducibility, with mean shared-clone rates roughly 0.89 and correlation coefficients above 0.95. Each sample produced roughly 3.65 to 7.5 million productive TCRbeta reads, and read depth showed no significant difference between tissue types. The 20 to 30 tumor region samples were profiled with Agilent mRNA microarrays so that TCRbeta repertoire diversity could be related to the local molecular phenotype. The study combined TCRbeta repertoire sequencing, expression microarrays and whole-exome sequencing across five regions of each liver tumor, with adjacent normal tissue and blood. Overall study outcomes, separate from this receptor: Only the TCR beta chain was sequenced, so true repertoire diversity is likely underestimated because unpaired alpha chains were not captured. Since the samples were bulk and unsorted, there was no way to compare CD4+ and CD8+ T cell repertoires. Repertoire overlap was higher between tumor regions (mean around 35%) than tumor-adjacent (approximately 17%) or tumor-blood (approximately 15%) pairs, consistent with antigen-driven expansion. Only roughly 7.5-24% of top clones appeared in all five regions of a tumor, which suggests that tumor-infiltrating T cells are spatially heterogeneous. The study included only a few patients, and the authors note findings should be validated in a larger study. The top 250 clones made up a significantly larger repertoire fraction in tumors than in blood (p = 0.039).

Total RNA and DNA were co-extracted from about 19-30 mg of bulk tissue with the AllPrep DNA/RNA mini kit, without cell sorting. About five patients with histopathologically diagnosed primary liver carcinoma underwent surgical resection in China between 2015 and early 2016. Patients had chronic HBV infection and were treatment-naive at sampling. Five spatially separated regions were sampled from each tumor: the superior, inferior, left-lateral and right-lateral poles, plus the tumor centre. According to histology, viable tumor cells made up more than 85% of every tumor sample. Fresh tumor and adjacent tissue pieces were bisected; one half was stored in RNAlater at -80°C, the other sent for histology. About this clonotype: Its antigen is not yet known. No base qualities exist here, and no much larger clone lies one base off it.

TCRbeta-specific cDNA was reverse-transcribed from 500 to 550 ng total RNA using a constant-region primer and ProtoScript II reverse transcriptase. The TCRbeta libraries were prepared through three rounds of nested multiplex PCR following a slightly modified ARM-PCR procedure. Multiplex TRBV1-TRBV30 forward primers and a Cbeta reverse primer were used in the first two PCR rounds, each of which was run for around 10 cycles. Sample barcodes and Illumina adapters were added in a final 25-cycle PCR with Deep VentR polymerase. Before sequencing, amplicons between 200 and 500 bp were purified from gel using a QIAquick gel extraction kit. An Illumina HiSeq 2500 was used to sequence the TCRbeta amplicons, generating 250-bp paired-end reads. Regarding the original processing steps: To recover full CDR3 sequences, reads were quality-trimmed using Trimmomatic v0.33 and paired reads were then merged using FLASH v1.2.11. V, D and J germline segments were assigned to the rearranged TCRbeta sequences using MiGEC v1.2.1b. Clonotype statistics and Shannon-Wiener diversity indices were calculated with VDJtools v1.0.0. Except for diversity analysis, only each sample's 250 most abundant clonotypes were used in subsequent analyses to reduce sampling bias. TCRdb passed the public sequencing reads through fastp at Q25 and MiXCR, retaining productive beta sequences. Identical CDR3 protein sequences are pooled into one entry, listed with their most common genes and DNA. The V and J calls were not made by the authors but by TCRdb's processing. Counted in this sample were 25,000 to 35,000 distinct CDR3 sequences; 75% to 85% of them appeared once. 36% of the sample comes from the top ten.

The CDR3 starts with the cysteine, ends with the phenylalanine, and has 14 residues. This entry keeps only the CDR3 DNA: 42 bases, framed from base 1. Between the V and J ends, shortened by 1 base and 4 bases respectively, the junction contains 10 bases. Input material: liver tumor tissue from sampling region 5. The intended sense of this specimen's cell subset or site label: tumor region T5, tumor centre. The TCR sequence derives from a man aged 40-49 years with primary liver carcinoma and hepatitis B virus infection. Rearrangement joined TRBV12-3 or TRBV12-4 to TRBJ1-2; the D gene cannot be named for sure. The CDR3 protein: CASSLELTSYGYTF. The DNA is TGTGCCAGCAGTTTAGAATTGACAAGCTATGGCTACACCTTC.